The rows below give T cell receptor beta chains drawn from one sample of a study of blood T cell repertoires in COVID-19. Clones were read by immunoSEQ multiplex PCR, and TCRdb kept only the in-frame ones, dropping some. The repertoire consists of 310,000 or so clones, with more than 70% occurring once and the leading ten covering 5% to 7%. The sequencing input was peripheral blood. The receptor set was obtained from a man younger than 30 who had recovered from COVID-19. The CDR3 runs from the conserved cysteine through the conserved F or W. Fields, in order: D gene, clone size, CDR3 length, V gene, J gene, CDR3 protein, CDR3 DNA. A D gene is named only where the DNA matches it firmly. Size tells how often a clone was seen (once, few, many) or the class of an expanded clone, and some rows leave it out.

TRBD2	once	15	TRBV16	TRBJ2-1	CASSGGLAGDNEQFF	TGTGCCAGCAGCGGGGGACTAGCGGGAGACAATGAGCAGTTCTTC
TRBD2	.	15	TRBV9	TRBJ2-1	CASSSSAGAYNEQFF	TGTGCCAGCAGCTCCTCAGCGGGGGCCTACAATGAGCAGTTCTTC
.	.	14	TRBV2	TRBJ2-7	CASSETGTSYEQYF	TGTGCCAGCAGTGAGACGGGAACCTCCTACGAGCAGTACTTC
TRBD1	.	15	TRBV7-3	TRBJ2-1	CASSSGTGGGNEQFF	TGTGCCAGCAGCTCCGGGACAGGGGGCGGAAATGAGCAGTTCTTC
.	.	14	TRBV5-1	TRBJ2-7	CASSSGGDPYEQYF	TGCGCCAGCAGCTCGGGCGGGGATCCCTACGAGCAGTACTTC
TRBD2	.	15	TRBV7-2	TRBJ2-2	CASSFPGGVPGELFF	TGTGCCAGCAGCTTCCCGGGAGGGGTCCCCGGGGAGCTGTTTTTT
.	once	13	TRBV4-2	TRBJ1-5	CASSQGGDQPQHF	TGTGCCAGCAGCCAAGGGGGCGATCAGCCCCAGCATTTT
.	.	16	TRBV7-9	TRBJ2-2	CASSGQGFSNTGELFF	TGTGCCAGCAGCGGTCAGGGATTTTCGAACACCGGGGAGCTGTTTTTT
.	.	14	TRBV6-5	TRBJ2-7	CASGLFGPSYEQYF	TGTGCCAGCGGTCTCTTTGGCCCCTCCTACGAGCAGTACTTC
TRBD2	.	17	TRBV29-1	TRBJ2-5	CSATSRLAGAPQETQYF	TGCAGCGCCACGTCCCGACTAGCGGGAGCCCCCCAAGAGACCCAGTACTTC
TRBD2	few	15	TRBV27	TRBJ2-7	CASSATGLAHYEQYF	TGTGCCAGCAGTGCCACAGGACTAGCGCACTACGAGCAGTACTTC
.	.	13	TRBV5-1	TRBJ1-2	CASSRGAVDGYTF	TGCGCCAGCAGCAGGGGCGCGGTAGATGGCTACACCTTC
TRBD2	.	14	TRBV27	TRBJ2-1	CATVSGRGYNEQFF	TGTGCCACCGTTAGCGGGAGGGGCTACAATGAGCAGTTCTTC
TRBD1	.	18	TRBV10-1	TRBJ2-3	CASSGLPGQEPRADTQYF	TGCGCCAGCAGTGGTCTCCCGGGACAGGAGCCGAGGGCAGATACGCAGTATTTT
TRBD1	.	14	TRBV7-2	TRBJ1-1	CASSLGQGWTEAFF	TGTGCCAGCAGCCTCGGACAGGGTTGGACTGAAGCTTTCTTT
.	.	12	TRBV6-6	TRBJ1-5	CASSPSVQPQHF	TGTGCCAGCAGCCCCTCAGTTCAGCCCCAGCATTTT